Here is one T cell receptor beta chain with its context. The protocol was immunoSEQ multiplex PCR, while the TCRdb copy is restricted to in-frame clones and leaves out a portion. In the table there are roughly 120,000 clones, 80% to 90% of which are singletons. This entry comes from a study of blood T cell repertoires in COVID-19. The CDR3 extends over 14 amino acids. V was trimmed by 4 bases and J by 8 bases, leaving 18 bases between them. Germline V gene lookup returns CDR1 SGHRS and CDR2 YFSETQ. This TCR came from a woman in her forties or fifties with active or convalescent COVID-19. The material sequenced was peripheral blood. The rearrangement joins TRBV5-1 to TRBJ1-2; tentative D call: TRBD1 (6 bases). CDR3 in DNA: TGCGCCAGCAGCCTCCGGACAGAAGGGTACGGCTACACCTTC. This gives the protein CASSLRTEGYGYTF.